These T cell receptor beta chains were read from a single sample in a study of cytomegalovirus exposure and HLA in healthy donors. This table comes from immunoSEQ multiplex PCR, and its TCRdb copy is limited to in-frame clones, with some not included. The data contain around 150,000 clones, about 80% of them singletons. Sequences were obtained from PBMCs. The receptors were sampled from a man aged 30 to 39 in good health and CMV-seronegative. CDR3s include the opening cysteine and the closing phenylalanine or tryptophan. Fields, in order: clone size, D gene, CDR3 length, V gene, J gene, CDR3 protein, CDR3 DNA. The D gene is left open where the match is weak. Expanded clones get a size class; other rows say once, few or many, or leave the size out.

clone_size: .
d_call: .
cdr3_length: 13
v_call: TRBV5-4
j_call: TRBJ2-1
cdr3_aa: CASSHDRANEQFF
cdr3_nt: TGTGCCAGCAGTCATGACAGAGCTAATGAGCAGTTCTTC

clone_size: .
d_call: .
cdr3_length: 15
v_call: TRBV10-3
j_call: TRBJ1-2
cdr3_aa: CAISESGGRDYGYTF
cdr3_nt: TGTGCCATCAGTGAGTCGGGAGGCAGAGACTATGGCTACACCTTC

clone_size: .
d_call: TRBD1
cdr3_length: 15
v_call: TRBV9
j_call: TRBJ1-2
cdr3_aa: CASSQSTDRSYGYTF
cdr3_nt: TGTGCCAGCAGCCAATCCACGGACAGGAGCTATGGCTACACCTTC

clone_size: .
d_call: .
cdr3_length: 14
v_call: TRBV19
j_call: TRBJ2-1
cdr3_aa: CASSMAQAYNEQFF
cdr3_nt: TGTGCCAGTAGTATGGCACAGGCCTACAATGAGCAGTTCTTC

clone_size: .
d_call: TRBD1
cdr3_length: 16
v_call: TRBV5-8
j_call: TRBJ1-5
cdr3_aa: CASSPPLGQGVQPQHF
cdr3_nt: TGTGCCAGCAGCCCGCCTCTGGGGCAGGGGGTTCAGCCCCAGCATTTT

clone_size: once
d_call: .
cdr3_length: 14
v_call: TRBV28
j_call: TRBJ2-2
cdr3_aa: CASRKAGRTGELFF
cdr3_nt: TGTGCCAGCAGAAAAGCAGGGCGGACCGGGGAGCTGTTTTTT

clone_size: .
d_call: TRBD2
cdr3_length: 15
v_call: TRBV6-6
j_call: TRBJ2-1
cdr3_aa: CASSPSGSDYNEQFF
cdr3_nt: TGTGCCAGCAGTCCTAGCGGGAGCGATTACAATGAGCAGTTCTTC

clone_size: few
d_call: .
cdr3_length: 15
v_call: TRBV28
j_call: TRBJ2-7
cdr3_aa: CASSLGVGGLYEQYF
cdr3_nt: TGTGCCAGCAGTTTAGGTGTCGGGGGATTATACGAGCAGTACTTC

clone_size: .
d_call: .
cdr3_length: 16
v_call: TRBV5-4
j_call: TRBJ2-3
cdr3_aa: CASSRLGQQGTDTQYF
cdr3_nt: TGTGCCAGCAGCCGCCTCGGACAGCAAGGCACAGATACGCAGTATTTT

clone_size: .
d_call: .
cdr3_length: 14
v_call: TRBV19
j_call: TRBJ1-5
cdr3_aa: CASSGSGGNQPQHF
cdr3_nt: TGTGCCAGTAGTGGGTCAGGGGGCAATCAGCCCCAGCATTTT

clone_size: once
d_call: .
cdr3_length: 13
v_call: TRBV5-4
j_call: TRBJ1-1
cdr3_aa: CASSTGPSNEAFF
cdr3_nt: TGTGCCAGCAGCACAGGACCTTCCAATGAAGCTTTCTTT

clone_size: .
d_call: .
cdr3_length: 13
v_call: TRBV27
j_call: TRBJ1-1
cdr3_aa: CASRIGVHTEAFF
cdr3_nt: TGTGCCAGCAGAATAGGGGTCCACACTGAAGCTTTCTTT

clone_size: .
d_call: TRBD2
cdr3_length: 17
v_call: TRBV19
j_call: TRBJ2-3
cdr3_aa: CASSMWREWEGTDTQYF
cdr3_nt: TGTGCCAGTAGTATGTGGCGGGAGTGGGAGGGCACAGATACGCAGTATTTT

clone_size: .
d_call: TRBD1
cdr3_length: 14
v_call: TRBV5-1
j_call: TRBJ2-3
cdr3_aa: CASRPQGGTDTQYF
cdr3_nt: TGCGCCAGCAGACCACAGGGGGGCACAGATACGCAGTATTTT

clone_size: .
d_call: .
cdr3_length: 12
v_call: TRBV7-9
j_call: TRBJ1-2
cdr3_aa: CASSLATYGYTF
cdr3_nt: TGTGCCAGCAGCTTGGCAACCTATGGCTACACCTTC

clone_size: .
d_call: TRBD1
cdr3_length: 14
v_call: TRBV5-1
j_call: TRBJ2-7
cdr3_aa: CASSPGTGGYEQYF
cdr3_nt: TGCGCCAGCAGCCCCGGGACAGGGGGCTACGAGCAGTACTTC

clone_size: .
d_call: TRBD1
cdr3_length: 14
v_call: TRBV30
j_call: TRBJ1-2
cdr3_aa: CAWNGQGANYGYTF
cdr3_nt: TGTGCCTGGAATGGACAGGGGGCCAACTATGGCTACACCTTC

clone_size: .
d_call: TRBD1
cdr3_length: 15
v_call: TRBV6-6
j_call: TRBJ1-1
cdr3_aa: CASSPSGQGATEAFF
cdr3_nt: TGTGCCAGCAGTCCATCGGGACAGGGGGCAACTGAAGCTTTCTTT

clone_size: .
d_call: .
cdr3_length: 14
v_call: TRBV4-1
j_call: TRBJ2-7
cdr3_aa: CASSQATEAYEQYF
cdr3_nt: TGCGCCAGCAGCCAAGCTACAGAAGCCTACGAGCAGTACTTC

clone_size: .
d_call: TRBD1
cdr3_length: 14
v_call: TRBV5-1
j_call: TRBJ1-1
cdr3_aa: CASSPGQRNTEAFF
cdr3_nt: TGCGCCAGCAGCCCGGGACAGAGAAACACTGAAGCTTTCTTT

clone_size: .
d_call: .
cdr3_length: 13
v_call: TRBV4-1
j_call: TRBJ1-2
cdr3_aa: CASSLDGNYGYTF
cdr3_nt: TGCGCCAGCAGTCTAGACGGTAACTATGGCTACACCTTC

clone_size: once
d_call: TRBD1
cdr3_length: 15
v_call: TRBV16
j_call: TRBJ1-2
cdr3_aa: CASSQFGVQGSGYTF
cdr3_nt: TGTGCCAGCAGCCAATTTGGGGTACAGGGGTCTGGCTACACCTTC

clone_size: few
d_call: TRBD1
cdr3_length: 14
v_call: TRBV6-5
j_call: TRBJ1-4
cdr3_aa: CASSTNRGHEKLFF
cdr3_nt: TGTGCCAGCAGTACGAACAGGGGCCATGAAAAACTGTTTTTT

clone_size: .
d_call: TRBD2
cdr3_length: 14
v_call: TRBV29-1
j_call: TRBJ2-7
cdr3_aa: CSVGTSGRASEQYF
cdr3_nt: TGCAGCGTTGGAACTAGCGGGAGGGCGTCCGAGCAGTACTTC

clone_size: .
d_call: TRBD1
cdr3_length: 16
v_call: TRBV9
j_call: TRBJ1-2
cdr3_aa: CASSVGRTGEDYGYTF
cdr3_nt: TGTGCCAGCAGCGTAGGTCGGACAGGGGAGGACTATGGCTACACCTTC

clone_size: .
d_call: TRBD2
cdr3_length: 16
v_call: TRBV19
j_call: TRBJ2-1
cdr3_aa: CASSIPRGGGYNEQFF
cdr3_nt: TGTGCCAGTAGTATTCCCCGCGGGGGTGGGTACAATGAGCAGTTCTTC

clone_size: .
d_call: .
cdr3_length: 14
v_call: TRBV6-1
j_call: TRBJ1-4
cdr3_aa: CASSEGGTYEKLFF
cdr3_nt: TGTGCCAGCAGTGAAGGAGGAACTTACGAAAAACTGTTTTTT

clone_size: .
d_call: .
cdr3_length: 14
v_call: TRBV10-2
j_call: TRBJ2-7
cdr3_aa: CASRPVDLVYEQYF
cdr3_nt: TGCGCCAGCAGACCGGTAGACTTGGTTTACGAGCAGTACTTC